These 3 T cell receptor beta chains share one sample of origin, sequenced in a study of blood T cells in healthy people across ages. The use of a sample-barcoded 5' primer and a J-beta primer mix characterized a second PCR of roughly 6 to 11 cycles. TCRdb passed the 5' RACE reads through MiXCR, listing each CDR3 protein once. The sample has approximately 2,000,000 distinct CDR3 sequences; about 39% are singletons. The sequenced sample consisted of blood. These receptors were collected from a human donor in good health.

This clonotype was picked up a small number of times. The chain is built from TRBV7-8 and TRBJ1-5; no firm D call. V lost 1 base and J lost 6, with 10 bases in between. CDR3 length: 14 amino acids. The germline gives CDR1 SGHVS, CDR2 FQNEAQ. For the CDR3, the DNA is TGTGCCAGCAGCTTAGGGGAACGTGGTCAGCCCCAGCATTTT. Translated: CASSLGERGQPQHF.

The chain combines TRBV6-6 with TRBJ1-6; D is undetermined. Trimming removed 2 bases at V and 7 bases at J, with 6 bases between. CDR1 is MNHNY, CDR2 SVGAGI, per germline (reference sequence). CDR3 size: 13 residues. The CDR3 reads CASSYTENSPLHF. The CDR3 coding sequence is TGTGCCAGCAGTTACACAGAGAATTCACCCCTCCACTTT.

The V gene is TRBV20-1, the J gene TRBJ1-2; TRBD1 might be the D (5 bases). The germline V gene encodes CDR1 DFQATT and CDR2 SNEGSKA (reference sequence). V lost 3 bases to trimming and J lost 0 bases, with 11 bases between them. The CDR3 is made up of 14 amino acids. The CDR3 sequence is CSASLGRANYGYTF. The CDR3 DNA is TGCAGTGCTAGTTTGGGCAGGGCTAACTATGGCTACACCTTC.